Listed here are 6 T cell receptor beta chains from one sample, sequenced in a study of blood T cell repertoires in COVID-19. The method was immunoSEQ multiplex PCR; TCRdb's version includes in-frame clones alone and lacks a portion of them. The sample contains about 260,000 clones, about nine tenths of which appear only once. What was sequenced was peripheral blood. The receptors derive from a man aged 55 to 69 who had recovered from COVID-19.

The CDR3 is CASSLGQPAGNQPQHF. The DNA for the CDR3 is TGTGCCAGCAGCCTGGGACAACCGGCGGGTAATCAGCCCCAGCATTTT. The chain has TRBV5-6 and TRBJ1-5; D is perhaps TRBD1 (6 bases). The V and J ends lost 4 bases and 4 bases respectively, with 18 bases between them. The CDR3 totals 16 residues. CDR1 is SGHDT and CDR2 is YYEEEE in the germline V gene.

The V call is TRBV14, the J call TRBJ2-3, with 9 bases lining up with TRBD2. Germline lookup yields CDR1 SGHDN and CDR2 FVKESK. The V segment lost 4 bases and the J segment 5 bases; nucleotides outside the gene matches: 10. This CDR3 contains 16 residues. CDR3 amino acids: CASSRRGGARVDTQYF. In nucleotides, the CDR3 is TGTGCCAGCAGCCGCCGCGGGGGGGCTCGGGTAGATACGCAGTATTTT.

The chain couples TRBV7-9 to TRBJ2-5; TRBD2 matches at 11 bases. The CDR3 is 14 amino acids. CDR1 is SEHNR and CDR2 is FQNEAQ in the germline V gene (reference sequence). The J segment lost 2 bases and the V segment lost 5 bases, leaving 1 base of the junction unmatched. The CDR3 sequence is CASSGTSGQETQYF. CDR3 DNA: TGTGCCAGCAGCGGGACTAGCGGACAAGAGACCCAGTACTTC.

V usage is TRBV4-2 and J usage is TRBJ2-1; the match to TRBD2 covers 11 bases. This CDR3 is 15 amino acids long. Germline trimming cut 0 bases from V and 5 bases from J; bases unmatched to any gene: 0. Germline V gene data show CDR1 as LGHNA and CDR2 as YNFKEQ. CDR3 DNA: TGTGCCAGCAGCCAAGAACTAGCGGGGGACAATGAGCAGTTCTTC. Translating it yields CASSQELAGDNEQFF.

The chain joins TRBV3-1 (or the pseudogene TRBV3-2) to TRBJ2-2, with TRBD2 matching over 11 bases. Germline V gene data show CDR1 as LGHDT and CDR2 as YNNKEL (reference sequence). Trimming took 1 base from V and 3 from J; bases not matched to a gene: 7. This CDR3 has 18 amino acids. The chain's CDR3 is CASSQVGVSGGDTGELFF. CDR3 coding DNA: TGTGCCAGCAGCCAAGTGGGCGTTAGCGGGGGGGACACCGGGGAGCTGTTTTTT.

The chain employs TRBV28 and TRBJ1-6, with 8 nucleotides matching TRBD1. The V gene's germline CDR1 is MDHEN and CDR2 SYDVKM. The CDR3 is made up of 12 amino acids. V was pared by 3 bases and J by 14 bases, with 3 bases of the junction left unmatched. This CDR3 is CASSFDRGALHF. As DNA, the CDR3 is TGTGCCAGCAGTTTCGACAGGGGAGCCCTCCACTTT.